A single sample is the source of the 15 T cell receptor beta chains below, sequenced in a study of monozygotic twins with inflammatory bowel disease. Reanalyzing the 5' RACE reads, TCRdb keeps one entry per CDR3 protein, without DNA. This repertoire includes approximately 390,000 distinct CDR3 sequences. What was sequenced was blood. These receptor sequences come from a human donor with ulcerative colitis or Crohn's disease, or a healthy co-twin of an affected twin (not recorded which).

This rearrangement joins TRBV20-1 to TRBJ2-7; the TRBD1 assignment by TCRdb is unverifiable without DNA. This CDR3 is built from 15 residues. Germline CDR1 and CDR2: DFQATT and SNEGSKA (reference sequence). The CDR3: CSAPSGAAISYEQYF.

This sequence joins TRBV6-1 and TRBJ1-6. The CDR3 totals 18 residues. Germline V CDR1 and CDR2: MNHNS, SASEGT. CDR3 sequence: CASSPRVGKSSYNSPLHF.

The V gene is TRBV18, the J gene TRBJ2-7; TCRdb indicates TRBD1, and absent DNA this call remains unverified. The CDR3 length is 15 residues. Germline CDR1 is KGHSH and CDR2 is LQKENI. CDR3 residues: CASSLFPGTGDEQYF.

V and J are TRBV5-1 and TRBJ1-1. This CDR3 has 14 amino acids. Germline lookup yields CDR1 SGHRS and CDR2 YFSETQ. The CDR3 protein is CASTYGEMNTEAFF.

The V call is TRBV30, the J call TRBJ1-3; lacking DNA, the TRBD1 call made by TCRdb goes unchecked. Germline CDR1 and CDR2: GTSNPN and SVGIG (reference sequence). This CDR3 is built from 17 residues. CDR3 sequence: CAWRFRITGNRGNTIYF.

This CDR3 is CASSHAGRPYEQYF. V gene TRBV14 combines with J gene TRBJ2-7. Germline V gene lookup returns CDR1 SGHDN and CDR2 FVKESK. The CDR3 length is 14 residues.

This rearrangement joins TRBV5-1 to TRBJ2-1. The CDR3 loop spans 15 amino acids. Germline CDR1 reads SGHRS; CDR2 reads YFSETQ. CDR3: CASSLADFLGNEQFF. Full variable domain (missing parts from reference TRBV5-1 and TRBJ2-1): KAGVTQTPRYLIKTRGQQVTLSCSPISGHRSVSWYQQTPGQGLQFLFEYFSETQRNKGNFPGRFSGRQFSNSRSEMNVSTLELGDSALYLCASSLADFLGNEQFFGPGTRLTVL.

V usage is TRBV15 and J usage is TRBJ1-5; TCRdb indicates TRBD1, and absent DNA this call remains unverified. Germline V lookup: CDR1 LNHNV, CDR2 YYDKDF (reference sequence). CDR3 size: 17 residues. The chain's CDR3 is CATSRDELGGWGQPQHF.

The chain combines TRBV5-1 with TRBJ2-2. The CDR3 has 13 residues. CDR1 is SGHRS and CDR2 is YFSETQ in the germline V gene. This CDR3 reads CASSLGNTGELFF.

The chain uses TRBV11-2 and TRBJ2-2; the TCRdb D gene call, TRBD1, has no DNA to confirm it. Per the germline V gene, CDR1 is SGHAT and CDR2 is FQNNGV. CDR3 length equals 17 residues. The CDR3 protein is CASSNPTGGLNTGELFF. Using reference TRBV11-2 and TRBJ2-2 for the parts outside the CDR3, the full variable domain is EAGVAQSPRYKIIEKRQSVAFWCNPISGHATLYWYQQILGQGPKLLIQFQNNGVVDDSQLPKDRFSAERLKGVDSTLKIQPAKLEDSAVYLCASSNPTGGLNTGELFFGEGSRLTVL.

The CDR3 loop reads CASSPPSINEQFF. The J gene is TRBJ2-1, the V gene TRBV18. The CDR3 length is 13 residues. CDR1 is KGHSH and CDR2 is LQKENI in the germline V gene.

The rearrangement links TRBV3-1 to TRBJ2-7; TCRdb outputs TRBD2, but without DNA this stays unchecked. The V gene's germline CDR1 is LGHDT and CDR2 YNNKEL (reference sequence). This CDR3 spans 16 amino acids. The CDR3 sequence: CASRYRLAGAVYEQYF.

CDR3 sequence reads: CAISDSRGLAGAETQYF. The chain carries TRBV10-3 and TRBJ2-5; TCRdb's D gene call, TRBD2, goes unchecked for lack of DNA. Germline loops: CDR1 ENHRY, CDR2 SYGVKD. The CDR3 runs 17 residues.

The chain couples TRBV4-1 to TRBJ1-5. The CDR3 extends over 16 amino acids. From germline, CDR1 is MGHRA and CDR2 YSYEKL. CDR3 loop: CASSQGLNSGYQPQHF.

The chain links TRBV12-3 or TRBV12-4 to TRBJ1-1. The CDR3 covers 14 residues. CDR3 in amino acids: CASSFAGMNTEAFF.